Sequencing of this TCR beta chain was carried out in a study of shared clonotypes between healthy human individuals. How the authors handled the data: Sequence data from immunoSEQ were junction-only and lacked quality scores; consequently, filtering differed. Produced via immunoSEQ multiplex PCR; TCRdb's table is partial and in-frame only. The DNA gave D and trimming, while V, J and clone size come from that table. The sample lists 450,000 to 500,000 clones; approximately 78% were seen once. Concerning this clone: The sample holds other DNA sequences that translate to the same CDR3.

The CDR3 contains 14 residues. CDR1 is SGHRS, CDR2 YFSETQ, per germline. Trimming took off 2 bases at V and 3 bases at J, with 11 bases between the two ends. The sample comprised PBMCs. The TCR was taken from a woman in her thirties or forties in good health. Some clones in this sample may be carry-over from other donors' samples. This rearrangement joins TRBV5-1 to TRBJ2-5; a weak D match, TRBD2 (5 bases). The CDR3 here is CASSLGGNKETQYF. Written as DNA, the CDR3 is TGCGCCAGCAGCTTAGGAGGTAACAAAGAGACCCAGTACTTC.